Given below is one T cell receptor (beta chain) in context. The antigen remains unidentified. The data originate from a study of cytomegalovirus exposure and HLA in healthy donors. The overall study: Earlier sequencing of 150 million to 200 million T cells yielded 100 million to 140 million unique TCR beta sequences. Study-wide results and limits: The study found most TCR sequences rare, yet found some public TCRs in many donors. Cytomegalovirus-associated TCR beta chains were listed, numbering 150 to 200. As a later analysis revealed, the rate of TCR association differed by HLA locus, with DRB1 most and HLA-C fewest.

The PCR had 60 Vbeta and 13 Jbeta primers. Using immunoSEQ multiplex PCR, the repertoire was profiled, and TCRdb retains in-frame clones only, with some absent. Here the sample table reports some 110,000 clones. CDR1 is MNHNS and CDR2 is SASEGT in the germline V gene. The CDR3 covers 14 residues. The V end lost 6 bases, the J end lost 0 bases, and 10 bases lay between the germline ends. The sequencing input was PBMCs. This sequence was found in a man younger than 45 in good health and CMV-seronegative. The V and J genes are TRBV6-1 and TRBJ2-3; TRBD2 is a possible D gene (6 bases). The CDR3 loop reads CASSRDFSTDTQYF. The CDR3 DNA is TGTGCCAGCAGCCGGGACTTCAGCACAGATACGCAGTATTTT.